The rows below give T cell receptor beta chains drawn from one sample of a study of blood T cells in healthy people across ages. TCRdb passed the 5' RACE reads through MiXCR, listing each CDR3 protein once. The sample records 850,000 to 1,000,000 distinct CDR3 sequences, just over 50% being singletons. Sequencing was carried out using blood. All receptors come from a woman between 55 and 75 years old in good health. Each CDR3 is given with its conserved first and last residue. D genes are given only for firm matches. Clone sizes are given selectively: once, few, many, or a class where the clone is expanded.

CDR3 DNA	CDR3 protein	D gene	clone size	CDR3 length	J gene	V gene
TGTGCCAGCAGTACCCCTCGCACAGATACGCAGTATTTT	CASSTPRTDTQYF	-	few	13	TRBJ2-3	TRBV28
TGTGCCAGCAGTCGACCGGGACAGTTCTCTGAGCAGTACTTC	CASSRPGQFSEQYF	TRBD1	-	14	TRBJ2-4	TRBV6-2/TRBV6-3
TGTGCCAGCAGCTCCTCGGAATGGGGACCCTACACAGATACGCAGTATTTT	CASSSSEWGPYTDTQYF	-	-	17	TRBJ2-3	TRBV11-2
TGTGCCAGCAGCCACGATTATGTAATCAATGAGCAGTACTTC	CASSHDYVINEQYF	-	-	14	TRBJ2-7	TRBV4-2
TGTGCCACCAGCAGAATGTCCGGGTTCACCGTACTTAACACTGAAGCTTTCTTT	CATSRMSGFTVLNTEAFF	-	-	18	TRBJ1-1	TRBV15
TGCGCCAGCAGCCAAGAAATAGGCGGCAGGGGGCTTTACAATGAGCAGTTCTTC	CASSQEIGGRGLYNEQFF	TRBD1	few	18	TRBJ2-1	TRBV4-3
TGTGCCAGCAGTTTAGGAGGCACCAAAGCTTTCTTT	CASSLGGTKAFF	-	-	12	TRBJ1-1	TRBV12-3/TRBV12-4
TGTGCCAGCAGCAAAGAGGGGCCACAGGGGGTGTACTTC	CASSKEGPQGVYF	-	few	13	TRBJ2-4	TRBV21-1
TGTGCCAGCAGCCAAGAAGGCCCGGCGGGTGGCTACACCTTC	CASSQEGPAGGYTF	-	-	14	TRBJ1-2	TRBV4-2
TGTGCCAGCAGTTACTCTTTGGGAAGTGGGTTCGAGCAGTACTTC	CASSYSLGSGFEQYF	-	few	15	TRBJ2-7	TRBV6-5
TGTGCCAGCAGCTTCTTGGCAGGTACGCAGTATTTT	CASSFLAGTQYF	-	-	12	TRBJ2-3	TRBV7-2
TGTGCCAGCAGTTTATTTTCGACTAACTATGGCTACACCTTC	CASSLFSTNYGYTF	-	-	14	TRBJ1-2	TRBV12-3/TRBV12-4
TGCAGTGCTAGGGACGGATTTCAGGGACCACGGGAAAAACTGTTTTTT	CSARDGFQGPREKLFF	-	-	16	TRBJ1-4	TRBV20-1
TGTGCCAGCCAGGCCCCATACTCCTACAATGAGCAGTTCTTC	CASQAPYSYNEQFF	-	-	14	TRBJ2-1	TRBV19
TGCGCCAGCAGCCAGACCAGAGGTGGAGAGACCCAGTACTTC	CASSQTRGGETQYF	-	few	14	TRBJ2-5	TRBV4-3
TGCAGTGCTAGAAAGGGACAGGCAAGGGTCTACGAGCAGTACTTC	CSARKGQARVYEQYF	TRBD1	-	15	TRBJ2-7	TRBV20-1
TGTGCCAGCAATCGCGGAGGGGCGAATGAAAAACTGTTTTTT	CASNRGGANEKLFF	-	-	14	TRBJ1-4	TRBV2
TGTGCCAGCAGTACCACGGGACAGGTCAGAGAGACCCAGTACTTC	CASSTTGQVRETQYF	TRBD1	-	15	TRBJ2-5	TRBV6-2/TRBV6-3
TGTGCCAGCAGCTTATCCGCAGGGTGGTACTATGGCTACACCTTC	CASSLSAGWYYGYTF	-	-	15	TRBJ1-2	TRBV7-9
TGTGCCAGCTCACCCAGGGAAGCGAGGGGGGCCAACGTCCTGACTTTC	CASSPREARGANVLTF	-	-	16	TRBJ2-6	TRBV18
TGTGCCAGCAGCACCTCCGGGGGGGGGCAGATCACCGGGGAGCTGTTTTTT	CASSTSGGGQITGELFF	TRBD2	-	17	TRBJ2-2	TRBV9
TGTGCCAGCAGCACTGCGGGTTTAACGACGGCTACGCAGTATTTT	CASSTAGLTTATQYF	-	-	15	TRBJ2-3	TRBV5-5
TGTGCCAGCAGCTTAGCGCTTTTGGGAGCGGGAGCCGGGGAGCTGTTTTTT	CASSLALLGAGAGELFF	TRBD2	-	17	TRBJ2-2	TRBV7-2
TGCAGTGCTAGAGCACGACAGGGTGATGCCCCCCTCCACTTT	CSARARQGDAPLHF	TRBD1	few	14	TRBJ1-6	TRBV20-1
TGTGCCAGCAGCGCGGGACTTTACAATGAGCAGTTCTTC	CASSAGLYNEQFF	-	few	13	TRBJ2-1	TRBV5-1
TGTGCCAGCAGTGCGAGTATCGATGTGGGACAGAACCCCGAGCAGTACTTC	CASSASIDVGQNPEQYF	TRBD1	-	17	TRBJ2-7	TRBV2
TGTGCCAGCAGATCTCCACAAACGACAGCTAGCACAGATACGCAGTATTTT	CASRSPQTTASTDTQYF	-	-	17	TRBJ2-3	TRBV7-9
TGTGCCAGCTCCCGGGACCCTGCATTGAACGAGCAGTACTTC	CASSRDPALNEQYF	-	-	14	TRBJ2-7	TRBV12-3/TRBV12-4
TGTGCCAGCAGTTACTCAGGCGGGAGCCACTACGAGCAGTACTTC	CASSYSGGSHYEQYF	TRBD2	-	15	TRBJ2-7	TRBV6-6
TGTGCCAGCAGCCAAGAAGGGACTAGCGGGAGTTATCCGTTCTTC	CASSQEGTSGSYPFF	TRBD2	-	15	TRBJ2-1	TRBV4-2
TGTGCCACCAGTGCCCTAGGGGGGGGGAAAGGCAATGAGCAGTTCTTC	CATSALGGGKGNEQFF	-	-	16	TRBJ2-1	TRBV24-1
TGTGCCAGCAGTGAGGTGGGGTACTACGAGCAGTACTTC	CASSEVGYYEQYF	-	-	13	TRBJ2-7	TRBV6-1
TGCGCCAGCAGCTTGGAGTCTAGCGACACAGATACGCAGTATTTT	CASSLESSDTDTQYF	-	few	15	TRBJ2-3	TRBV5-1
TGTGCCAGCAGTTACCGAGACAGGGTGGAGACCCAGTACTTC	CASSYRDRVETQYF	TRBD1	-	14	TRBJ2-5	TRBV6-5
TGCGCCAGCAGCACCGGGCTAGCGGAGACCCAGTACTTC	CASSTGLAETQYF	-	-	13	TRBJ2-5	TRBV5-1
TGTGCCATCAGTGAGTACCGCCAAGAGACCCAGTACTTC	CAISEYRQETQYF	-	-	13	TRBJ2-5	TRBV10-3
TGCAGCGTCGGGGGCGGCAACTCCTACGAGCAGTACTTC	CSVGGGNSYEQYF	-	few	13	TRBJ2-7	TRBV29-1
TGTGCCAGCAGTGAAGCCCCGCGGGACCCCTACGGGCAGTACTTC	CASSEAPRDPYGQYF	-	-	15	TRBJ2-7	TRBV2
TGTGCCAGCAGCCAAGCGCCTAGCCTCCTAGCCAAAAACATTCAGTACTTC	CASSQAPSLLAKNIQYF	-	-	17	TRBJ2-4	TRBV14
TGTGCCAGCGCGGCCTCGGACGGCATTGTGGGGTTCTTC	CASAASDGIVGFF	-	-	13	TRBJ2-1	TRBV2
TGCGCCAGCAGCCAAGGGACTAGCGGGGGGTACTTC	CASSQGTSGGYF	TRBD2	few	12	TRBJ2-5	TRBV4-1
TGTGCCAGCAATACACAGGGGGCGGCTTTCTTT	CASNTQGAAFF	TRBD1	few	11	TRBJ1-1	TRBV11-2
TGTGCCAGCAGTTTAAACGGACAGCCCTATGGCTACACCTTC	CASSLNGQPYGYTF	-	-	14	TRBJ1-2	TRBV28
TGTGCCGTCAGTGACGGACAGGTGGCCTACGAGCAGTACTTC	CAVSDGQVAYEQYF	TRBD1	-	14	TRBJ2-7	TRBV10-3
TGTGCCAGCAGCCTGGACAGGGGTTCTCTCACAGATACGCAGTATTTT	CASSLDRGSLTDTQYF	TRBD1	once	16	TRBJ2-3	TRBV7-6
TGTGCCACCAGCAGAGATCCGGTTACGGCTTTAGCCAAAAACATTCAGTACTTC	CATSRDPVTALAKNIQYF	-	few	18	TRBJ2-4	TRBV15
TGTGCCTTGGGACAGCACTACGAGCAGTACTTC	CALGQHYEQYF	TRBD1	-	11	TRBJ2-7	TRBV30
TGTGCCAGCAGCTTGTCTGTCGCTAACGGCAATGAGCAGTTCTTC	CASSLSVANGNEQFF	-	few	15	TRBJ2-1	TRBV7-2
TGCAGCGTGGGACTAGCGGGGGCCACAGATACGCAGTATTTT	CSVGLAGATDTQYF	TRBD2	-	14	TRBJ2-3	TRBV29-1
TGTGCCAGCAGTTTACTAGCGGGAGGCCCTATGAGGAAGCAGTTCTTC	CASSLLAGGPMRKQFF	TRBD2	few	16	TRBJ2-1	TRBV6-5
TGTGCCATCAGCCCAAACGAACAGGGGGGCCATGGCTATGGCTACACCTTC	CAISPNEQGGHGYGYTF	TRBD1	few	17	TRBJ1-2	TRBV10-3
TGTGCCAGCAGCCAAGCCCGCTTCAGCCCCACAGGGGTACGAGAGACCCAGTACTTC	CASSQARFSPTGVRETQYF	TRBD1	few	19	TRBJ2-5	TRBV3-1
TGTGCCAGCACCGACAGGGTCGGCGGCTACACCTTC	CASTDRVGGYTF	TRBD1	-	12	TRBJ1-2	TRBV27
TGTGCCAGCAGTTTAACCCTCTATCCTGAAGCTTTCTTT	CASSLTLYPEAFF	-	-	13	TRBJ1-1	TRBV12-3/TRBV12-4
TGCAGTGCTAGGGCTCCAGGGCGCACAGATACGCAGTATTTT	CSARAPGRTDTQYF	-	few	14	TRBJ2-3	TRBV20-1